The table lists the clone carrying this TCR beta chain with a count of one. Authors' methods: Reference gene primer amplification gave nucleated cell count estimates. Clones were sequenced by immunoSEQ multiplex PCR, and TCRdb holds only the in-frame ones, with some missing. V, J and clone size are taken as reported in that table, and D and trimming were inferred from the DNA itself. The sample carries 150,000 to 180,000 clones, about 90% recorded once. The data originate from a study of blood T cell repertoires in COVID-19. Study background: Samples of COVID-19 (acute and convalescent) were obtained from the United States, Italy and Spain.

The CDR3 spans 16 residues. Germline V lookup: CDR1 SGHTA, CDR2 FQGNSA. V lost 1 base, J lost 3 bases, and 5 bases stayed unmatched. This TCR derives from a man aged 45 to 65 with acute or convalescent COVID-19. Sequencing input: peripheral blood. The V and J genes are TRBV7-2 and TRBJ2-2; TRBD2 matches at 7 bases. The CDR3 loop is CASSLVSGGYTGELFF. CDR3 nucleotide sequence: TGTGCCAGCAGCTTAGTCTCCGGGGGGTACACCGGGGAGCTGTTTTTT.